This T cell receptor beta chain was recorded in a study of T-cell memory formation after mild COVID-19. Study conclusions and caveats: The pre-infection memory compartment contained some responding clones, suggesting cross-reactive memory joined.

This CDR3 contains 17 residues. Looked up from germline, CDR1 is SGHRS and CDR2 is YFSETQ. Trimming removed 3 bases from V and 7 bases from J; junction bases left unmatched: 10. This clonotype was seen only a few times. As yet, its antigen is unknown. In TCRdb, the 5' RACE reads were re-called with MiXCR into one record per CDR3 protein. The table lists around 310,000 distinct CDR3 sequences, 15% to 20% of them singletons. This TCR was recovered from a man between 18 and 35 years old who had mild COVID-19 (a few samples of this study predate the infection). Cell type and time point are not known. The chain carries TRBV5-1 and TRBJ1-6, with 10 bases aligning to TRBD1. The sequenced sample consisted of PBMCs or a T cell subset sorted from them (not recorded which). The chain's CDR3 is CASSSTVPGQGNSPLHF. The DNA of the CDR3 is TGCGCCAGCAGCTCCACTGTACCGGGACAGGGGAATTCACCCCTCCACTTT.